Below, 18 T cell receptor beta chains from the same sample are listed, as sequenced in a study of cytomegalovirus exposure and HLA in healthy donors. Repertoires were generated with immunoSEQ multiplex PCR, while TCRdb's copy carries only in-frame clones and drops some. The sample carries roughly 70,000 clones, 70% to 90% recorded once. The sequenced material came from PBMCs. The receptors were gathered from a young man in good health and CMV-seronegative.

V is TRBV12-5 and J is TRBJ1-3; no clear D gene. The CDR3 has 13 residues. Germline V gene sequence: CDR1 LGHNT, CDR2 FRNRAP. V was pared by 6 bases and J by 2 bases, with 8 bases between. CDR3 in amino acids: CASGLGAGNTIYF. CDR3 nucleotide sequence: TGTGCTAGTGGCCTTGGAGCTGGAAACACCATATATTTT.

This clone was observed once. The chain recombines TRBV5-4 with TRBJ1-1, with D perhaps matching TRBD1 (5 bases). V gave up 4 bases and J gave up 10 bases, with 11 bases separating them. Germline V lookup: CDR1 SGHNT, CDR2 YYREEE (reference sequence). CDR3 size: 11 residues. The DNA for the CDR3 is TGTGCCAGCAGCGGATGGCAGGGAGCTTTCTTT. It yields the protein CASSGWQGAFF.

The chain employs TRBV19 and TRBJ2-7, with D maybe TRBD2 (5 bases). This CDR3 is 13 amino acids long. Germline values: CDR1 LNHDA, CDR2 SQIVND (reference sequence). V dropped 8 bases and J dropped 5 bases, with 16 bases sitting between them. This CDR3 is CASRKNGGDEQYF. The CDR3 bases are TGTGCCAGTCGTAAAAACGGAGGCGACGAGCAGTACTTC.

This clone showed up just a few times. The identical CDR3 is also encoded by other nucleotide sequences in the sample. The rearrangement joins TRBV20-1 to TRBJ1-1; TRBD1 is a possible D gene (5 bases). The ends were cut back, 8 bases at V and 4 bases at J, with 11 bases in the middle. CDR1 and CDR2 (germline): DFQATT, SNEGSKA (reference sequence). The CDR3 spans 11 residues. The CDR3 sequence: CSRGHGTEAFF. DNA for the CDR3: TGCAGTAGAGGACACGGCACTGAAGCTTTCTTT.

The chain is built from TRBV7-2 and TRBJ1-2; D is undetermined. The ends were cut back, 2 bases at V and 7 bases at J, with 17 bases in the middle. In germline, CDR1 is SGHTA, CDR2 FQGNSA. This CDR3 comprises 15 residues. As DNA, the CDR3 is TGTGCCAGCAGCTTATCTGGGTCCTCCCGGGGTGGCTACACCTTC. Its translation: CASSLSGSSRGGYTF. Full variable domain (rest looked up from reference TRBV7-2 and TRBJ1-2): GAGVSQSPSNKVTEKGKDVELRCDPISGHTALYWYRQSLGQGLEFLIYFQGNSAPDKSGLPSDRFSAERTGGSVSTLTIQRTQQEDSAVYLCASSLSGSSRGGYTFGSGTRLTVV.

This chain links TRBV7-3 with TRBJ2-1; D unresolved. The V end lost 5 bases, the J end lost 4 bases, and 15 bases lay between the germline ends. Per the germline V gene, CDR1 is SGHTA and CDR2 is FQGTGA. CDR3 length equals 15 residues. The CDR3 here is CASSLNARMYNEQFF. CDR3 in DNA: TGTGCCAGCAGCCTCAACGCGCGGATGTACAATGAGCAGTTCTTC.

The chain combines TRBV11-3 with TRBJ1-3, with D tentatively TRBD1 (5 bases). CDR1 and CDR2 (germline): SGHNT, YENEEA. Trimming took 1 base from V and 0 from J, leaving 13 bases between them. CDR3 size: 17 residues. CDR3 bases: TGTGCCAGCAGCTTAGTACACCAGGGCAGCTCTGGAAACACCATATATTTT. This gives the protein CASSLVHQGSSGNTIYF.

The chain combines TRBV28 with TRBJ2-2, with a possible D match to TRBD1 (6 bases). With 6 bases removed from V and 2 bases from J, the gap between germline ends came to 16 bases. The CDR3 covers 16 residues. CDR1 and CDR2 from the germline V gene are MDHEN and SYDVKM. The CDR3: CASSISTGINTGELFF. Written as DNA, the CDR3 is TGTGCCAGCAGCATTTCCACAGGGATCAACACCGGGGAGCTGTTTTTT. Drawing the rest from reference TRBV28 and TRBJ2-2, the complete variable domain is DVKVTQSSRYLVKRTGEKVFLECVQDMDHENMFWYRQDPGLGLRLIYFSYDVKMKEKGDIPEGYSVSREKKERFSLILESASTNQTSMYLCASSISTGINTGELFFGEGSRLTVL.

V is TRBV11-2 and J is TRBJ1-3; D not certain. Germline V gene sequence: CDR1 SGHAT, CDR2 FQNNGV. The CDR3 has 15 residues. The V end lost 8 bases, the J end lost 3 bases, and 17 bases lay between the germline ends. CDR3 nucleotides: TGTGCCAGCTCCGTTCGATCCGGAGGTGGAAACACCATATATTTT. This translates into CASSVRSGGGNTIYF.

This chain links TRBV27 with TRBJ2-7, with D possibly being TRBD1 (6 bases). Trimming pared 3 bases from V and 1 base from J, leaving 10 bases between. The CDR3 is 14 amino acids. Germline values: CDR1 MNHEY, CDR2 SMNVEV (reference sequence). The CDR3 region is CASSLTGTSYEQYV. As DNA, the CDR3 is TGTGCCAGCAGTTTGACAGGTACATCCTACGAGCAGTACGTC.

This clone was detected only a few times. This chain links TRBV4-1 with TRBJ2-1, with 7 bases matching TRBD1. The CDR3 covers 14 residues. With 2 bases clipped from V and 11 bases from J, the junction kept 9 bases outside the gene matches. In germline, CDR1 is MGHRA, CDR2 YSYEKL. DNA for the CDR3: TGCGCCAGCAGCCAACTTGCCCGAGGGGGCCAGCAGTTCTTC. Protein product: CASSQLARGGQQFF.

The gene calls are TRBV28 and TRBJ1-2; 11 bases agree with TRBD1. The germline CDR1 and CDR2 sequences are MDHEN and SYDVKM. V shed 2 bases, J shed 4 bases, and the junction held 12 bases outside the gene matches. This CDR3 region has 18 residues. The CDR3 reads CASSLTLAAGTGGYGYTF. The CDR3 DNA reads TGTGCCAGCAGTTTAACCCTAGCCGCCGGGACAGGGGGCTATGGCTACACCTTC.

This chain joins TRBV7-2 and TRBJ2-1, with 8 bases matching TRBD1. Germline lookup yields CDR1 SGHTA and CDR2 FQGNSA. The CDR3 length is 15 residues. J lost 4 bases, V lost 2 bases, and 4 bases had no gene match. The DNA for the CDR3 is TGTGCCAGCAGCTTACAGGGGGCGGAATACAATGAGCAGTTCTTC. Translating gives CASSLQGAEYNEQFF. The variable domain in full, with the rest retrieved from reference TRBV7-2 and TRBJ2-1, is GAGVSQSPSNKVTEKGKDVELRCDPISGHTALYWYRQSLGQGLEFLIYFQGNSAPDKSGLPSDRFSAERTGGSVSTLTIQRTQQEDSAVYLCASSLQGAEYNEQFFGPGTRLTVL.

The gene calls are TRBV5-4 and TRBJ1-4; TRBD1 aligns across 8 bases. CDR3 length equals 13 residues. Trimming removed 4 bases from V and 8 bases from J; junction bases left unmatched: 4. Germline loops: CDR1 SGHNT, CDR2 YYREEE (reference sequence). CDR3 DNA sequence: TGTGCCAGCAGCCTACAGGGGGGCGAAAAACTGTTTTTT. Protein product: CASSLQGGEKLFF.

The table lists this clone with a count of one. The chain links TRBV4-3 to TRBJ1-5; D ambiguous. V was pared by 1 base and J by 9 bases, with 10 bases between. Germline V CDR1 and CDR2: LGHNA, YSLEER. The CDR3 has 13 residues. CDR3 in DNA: TGCGCCAGCAGCCAAGTGCCGGGGAGGCCCCAGCATTTT. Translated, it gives CASSQVPGRPQHF.

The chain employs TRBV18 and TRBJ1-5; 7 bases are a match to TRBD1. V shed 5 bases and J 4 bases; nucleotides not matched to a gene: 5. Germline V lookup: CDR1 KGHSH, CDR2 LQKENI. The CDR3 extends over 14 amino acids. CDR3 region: CASSATGINQPQHF. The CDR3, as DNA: TGTGCCAGCTCAGCGACAGGGATTAATCAGCCCCAGCATTTT.

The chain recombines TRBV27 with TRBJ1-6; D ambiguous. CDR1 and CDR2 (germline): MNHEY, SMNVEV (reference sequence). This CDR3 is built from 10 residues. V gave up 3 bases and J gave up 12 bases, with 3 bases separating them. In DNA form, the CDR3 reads TGTGCCAGCAGTTTTCAACCCCTCCACTTT. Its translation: CASSFQPLHF.

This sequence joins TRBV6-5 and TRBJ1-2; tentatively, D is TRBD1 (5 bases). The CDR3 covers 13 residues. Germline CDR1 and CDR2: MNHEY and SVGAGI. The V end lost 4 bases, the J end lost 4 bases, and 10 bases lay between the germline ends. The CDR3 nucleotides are TGTGCCAGCAGTTTCAGGGCTGCCTATGGCTACACCTTC. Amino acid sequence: CASSFRAAYGYTF.